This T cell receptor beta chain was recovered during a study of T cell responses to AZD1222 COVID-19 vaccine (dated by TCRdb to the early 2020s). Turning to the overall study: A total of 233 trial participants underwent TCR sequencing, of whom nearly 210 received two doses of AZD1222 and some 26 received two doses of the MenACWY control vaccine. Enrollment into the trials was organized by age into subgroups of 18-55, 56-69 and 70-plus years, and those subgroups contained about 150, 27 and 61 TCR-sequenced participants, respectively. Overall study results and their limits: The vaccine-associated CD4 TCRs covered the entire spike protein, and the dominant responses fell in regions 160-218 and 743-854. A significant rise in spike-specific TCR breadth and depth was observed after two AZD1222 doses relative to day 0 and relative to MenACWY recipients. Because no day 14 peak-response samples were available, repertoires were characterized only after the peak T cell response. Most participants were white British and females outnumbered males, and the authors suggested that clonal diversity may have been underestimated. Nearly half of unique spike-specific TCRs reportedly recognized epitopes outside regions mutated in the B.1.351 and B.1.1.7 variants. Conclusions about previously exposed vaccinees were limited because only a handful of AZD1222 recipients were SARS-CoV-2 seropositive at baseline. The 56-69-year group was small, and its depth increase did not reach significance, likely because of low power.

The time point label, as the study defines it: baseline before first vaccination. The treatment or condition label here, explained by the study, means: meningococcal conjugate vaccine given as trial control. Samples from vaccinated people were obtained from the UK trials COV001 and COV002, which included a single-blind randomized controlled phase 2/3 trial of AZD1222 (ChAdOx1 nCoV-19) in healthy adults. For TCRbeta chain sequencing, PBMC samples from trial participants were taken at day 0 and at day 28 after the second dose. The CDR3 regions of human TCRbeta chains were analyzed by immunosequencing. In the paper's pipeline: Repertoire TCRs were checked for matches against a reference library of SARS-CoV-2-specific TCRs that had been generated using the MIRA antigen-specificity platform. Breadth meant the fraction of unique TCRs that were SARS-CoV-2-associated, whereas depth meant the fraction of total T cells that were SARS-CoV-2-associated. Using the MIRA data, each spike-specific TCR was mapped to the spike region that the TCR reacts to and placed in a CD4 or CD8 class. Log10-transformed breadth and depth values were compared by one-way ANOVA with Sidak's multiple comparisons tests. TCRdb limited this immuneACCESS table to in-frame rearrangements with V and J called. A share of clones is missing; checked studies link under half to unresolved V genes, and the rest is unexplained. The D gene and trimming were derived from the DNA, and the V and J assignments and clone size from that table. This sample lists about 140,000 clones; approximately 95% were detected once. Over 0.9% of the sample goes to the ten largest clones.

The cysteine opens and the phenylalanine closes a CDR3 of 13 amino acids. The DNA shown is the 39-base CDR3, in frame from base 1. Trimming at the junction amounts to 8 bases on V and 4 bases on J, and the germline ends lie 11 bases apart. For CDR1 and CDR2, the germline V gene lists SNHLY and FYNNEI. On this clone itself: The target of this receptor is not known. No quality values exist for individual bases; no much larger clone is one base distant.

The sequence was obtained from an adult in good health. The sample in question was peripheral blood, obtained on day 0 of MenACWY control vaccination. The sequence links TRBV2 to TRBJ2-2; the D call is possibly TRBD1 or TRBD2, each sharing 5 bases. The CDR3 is CASEGPSTGELFF. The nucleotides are TGTGCCAGCGAGGGGCCCAGCACCGGGGAGCTGTTTTTT.